The source of this T cell receptor (beta chain) is a study of blood T cell repertoires in COVID-19. Study background: The study drew acute and convalescent COVID-19 samples from the United States, Italy and Spain. T cells, B-cell-depleted T cells, or PBMCs supplied cDNA or gDNA.

In the authors' workflow: Amplification from reference gene primers served as the basis for estimated nucleated cell counts. The assay was immunoSEQ multiplex PCR, and TCRdb's table has in-frame clones only and misses some. That table is the source of V, J and clone size, and D and trimming were worked out from the DNA. Of roughly 240,000 clones in the sample, roughly 79% were seen once. The germline CDR1 and CDR2 sequences are SSHAT and FNYEAQ (reference sequence). The CDR3 is 14 amino acids. Trimming cost V 1 base and J 5 bases, with 11 bases left between them. Sequenced sample: peripheral blood. The chain carries TRBV7-7 and TRBJ2-5, with D maybe TRBD1 (7 bases). The TCR sequence derives from a woman aged 80 or over with acute or convalescent COVID-19. The DNA of the CDR3 is TGTGCCAGCAGCTTAGAGGGGGCGGGGGAGACCCAGTACTTC. Protein: CASSLEGAGETQYF.